This T cell receptor (beta chain) was captured in a study of cytomegalovirus exposure and HLA in healthy donors. Repertoires were generated with immunoSEQ multiplex PCR, while TCRdb's copy carries only in-frame clones and drops some. The repertoire holds around 130,000 clones, with about nine tenths as singletons. The CDR3 is 14 amino acids. V trimming: 4 bases; J trimming: 0 bases; junction bases outside the gene matches: 0. The germline gives CDR1 SGHTA, CDR2 FQGTGA. The sequence was obtained from a man between 25 and 39 years old in good health and CMV-seronegative. The sequenced sample consisted of PBMCs. This sequence joins TRBV7-3 and TRBJ2-7; 10 positions agree with TRBD2. The CDR3 nucleotides read TGTGCCAGCAGCTCTAGCGGGAGCTCCTACGAGCAGTACTTC. It specifies CASSSSGSSYEQYF.